The sequence of this TCR beta chain was determined in a study of pediatric ulcerative colitis. The CDR3 has 11 amino acids. CDR1 and CDR2 from the germline V gene are SGHTA and FQGNSA. Trimming cost V 5 bases and J 7 bases, with 6 bases left between them. Libraries were prepared by immunoSEQ multiplex PCR; TCRdb keeps only in-frame clonotypes and omits some of them. The sample carries about 20,000 clones, roughly 80% recorded once. Rectal tissue came from one to two pinch biopsies taken at colonoscopy. The clonotype was recovered from a boy aged 5 to 17 with moderate ulcerative colitis. The chain recombines TRBV7-2 with TRBJ2-1; D is ambiguous. Sequenced material: gut tissue. This CDR3 reads CASSRQNEQFF. CDR3 sequence (DNA): TGTGCCAGCAGCAGGCAAAATGAGCAGTTCTTC.